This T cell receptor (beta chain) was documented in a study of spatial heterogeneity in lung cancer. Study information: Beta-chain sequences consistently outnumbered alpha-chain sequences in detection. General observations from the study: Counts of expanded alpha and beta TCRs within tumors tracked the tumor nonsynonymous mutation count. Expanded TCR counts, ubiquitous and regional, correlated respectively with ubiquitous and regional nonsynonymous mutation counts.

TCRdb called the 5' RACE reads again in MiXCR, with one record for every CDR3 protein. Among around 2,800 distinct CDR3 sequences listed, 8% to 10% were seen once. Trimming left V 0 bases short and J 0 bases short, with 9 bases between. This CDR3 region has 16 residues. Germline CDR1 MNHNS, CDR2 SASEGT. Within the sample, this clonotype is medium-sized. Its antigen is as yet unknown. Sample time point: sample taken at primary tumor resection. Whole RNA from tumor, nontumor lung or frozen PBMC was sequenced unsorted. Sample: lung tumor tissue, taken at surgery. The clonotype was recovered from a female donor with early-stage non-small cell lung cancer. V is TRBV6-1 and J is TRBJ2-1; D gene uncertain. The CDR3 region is CASSEAWRSSYNEQFF. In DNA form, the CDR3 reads TGTGCCAGCAGTGAAGCGTGGCGGAGCTCCTACAATGAGCAGTTCTTC.